This T cell receptor beta chain derives from a study of blood T cell repertoires in COVID-19. Authors' methods: Amplification with reference gene primers provided the estimates of nucleated cell counts. Only in-frame clones appear in the TCRdb table, and some are missing; sequencing was by immunoSEQ multiplex PCR. The V and J calls and the clone size are those of that table, but D and trimming were determined from the DNA. The sample records about 290,000 clones, 70% to 90% being singletons. V shed 4 bases and J 4 bases; nucleotides not matched to a gene: 7. CDR3 length: 16 residues. Germline V CDR1 and CDR2: SGHTA, FQGNSA.

The clonotype comes from a woman between 45 and 60 years old with active or convalescent COVID-19. The chain has TRBV7-2 and TRBJ2-7; the match to TRBD2 covers 13 bases. The specimen sequenced was peripheral blood. The CDR3 is CASSSSRTSGRYEQYF. The CDR3 coding sequence is TGTGCCAGCAGCTCCTCGAGGACTAGCGGGAGATACGAGCAGTACTTC.